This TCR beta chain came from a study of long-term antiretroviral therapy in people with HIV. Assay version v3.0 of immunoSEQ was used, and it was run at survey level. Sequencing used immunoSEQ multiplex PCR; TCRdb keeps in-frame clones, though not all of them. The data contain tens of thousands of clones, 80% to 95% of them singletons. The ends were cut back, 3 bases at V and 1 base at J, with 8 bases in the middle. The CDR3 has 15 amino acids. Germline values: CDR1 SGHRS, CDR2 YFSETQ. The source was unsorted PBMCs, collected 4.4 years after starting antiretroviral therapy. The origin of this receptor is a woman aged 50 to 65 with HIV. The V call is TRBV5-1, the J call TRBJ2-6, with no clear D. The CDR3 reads CASSSTQSGANVLTF. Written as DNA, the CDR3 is TGCGCCAGCAGCTCTACCCAGTCTGGGGCCAACGTCCTGACTTTC.